These 30 T cell receptor beta chains were all obtained from the same sample, sequenced in a study of T cells in Graves' hyperthyroidism and ophthalmopathy. What was amplified from RNA transcripts were TCR beta CDR3 regions. Carried out on the TCR CDR3, a first-round RT-PCR used the HTBI primer set. TCRdb reanalysed the multiplex PCR reads using MiXCR and keeps one entry per CDR3 protein. In the table there are about 640,000 distinct CDR3 sequences, under 25% of which are singletons. The sample taken for sequencing was blood. The receptor set was obtained from a man aged 30-40 years with Graves' ophthalmopathy.

This clonotype has a count of ten or more. The genes are TRBV28 and TRBJ1-1; D unclear. This CDR3 is built from 11 residues. V was clipped by 3 bases and J by 4 bases, with 3 bases between them. In germline, CDR1 is MDHEN, CDR2 SYDVKM. In DNA form, the CDR3 reads TGTGCCAGCAGTTTGGGCACTGAAGCTTTCTTT. Encoded protein: CASSLGTEAFF.

The genes are TRBV7-2 and TRBJ2-2, with a possible D match to TRBD2 (6 bases). Trimming shortened V by 3 bases and J by 7 bases, and 12 bases separated the two germline ends. Looked up from germline, CDR1 is SGHTA and CDR2 is FQGNSA. This CDR3 is 14 amino acids long. The CDR3 nucleotides read TGTGCCAGCAGCTTGCTACTCGGGAGCGGGGAGCTGTTTTTT. Encoded protein: CASSLLLGSGELFF.

This clonotype has at least ten counts. CDR3 sequence: CASSPSDVSSPYGYTF. DNA for the CDR3: TGTGCCAGCTCACCCTCCGACGTCTCGTCACCGTATGGCTACACCTTC. The chain carries TRBV18 and TRBJ1-2; D is uncertain. CDR1 KGHSH and CDR2 LQKENI come from the germline V gene. This CDR3 has 16 amino acids. V gave up 3 bases and J gave up 5 bases, with 19 bases separating them. The full variable domain, in which reference TRBV18 and TRBJ1-2 provide the parts outside the CDR3, is NAGVMQNPRHLVRRRGQEARLRCSPMKGHSHVYWYRQLPEEGLKFMVYLQKENIIDESGMPKERFSAEFPKEGPSILRIQQVVRGDSAAYFCASSPSDVSSPYGYTFGSGTRLTVV.

This clonotype was observed many times. This sequence joins TRBV2 and TRBJ2-3; 11 bases align to TRBD2. Unmatched junction bases numbered 5, after V lost 6 bases and J lost 0 bases. This CDR3 comprises 16 residues. Looked up from germline, CDR1 is SNHLY and CDR2 is FYNNEI. This CDR3 is CASSVGLAVSTDTQYF. The CDR3 coding sequence is TGTGCCAGCAGCGTGGGACTAGCGGTTAGCACAGATACGCAGTATTTT.

This clonotype was counted many times. The V gene is TRBV12-3 or TRBV12-4, the J gene TRBJ1-4; TRBD1 matches at 9 bases. J gave up 3 bases and V 6 bases, and 20 bases lay outside the gene matches. This CDR3 is 20 amino acids long. The CDR3 DNA is TGTGCCAGCAGCCACCTCTTTTTACCGGGACAGGGTCTCGCTAATGAAAAACTGTTTTTT. It is translated as CASSHLFLPGQGLANEKLFF.

This clonotype was picked up a small number of times. The V gene is TRBV2, the J gene TRBJ2-1; 7 bases map to TRBD2. CDR1 is SNHLY and CDR2 is FYNNEI in the germline V gene. The CDR3 spans 15 residues. With V trimmed by 2 bases and J by 7 bases, 8 bases remained unmatched. CDR3 sequence: CASSETRLARNEQFF. The CDR3 nucleotides are TGTGCCAGCAGTGAAACGAGACTAGCAAGGAATGAGCAGTTCTTC.

The rearrangement joins TRBV12-3 or TRBV12-4 to TRBJ1-2; D remains unclear. V lost 5 bases and J lost 4, with 14 bases in between. The CDR3 covers 14 residues. CDR3 residues: CASSPRLDAYGYTF. CDR3 nucleotides: TGTGCCAGCAGTCCCCGCCTCGACGCCTATGGCTACACCTTC.

Comments on this clonotype: One end of the junction varies from germline; a read error may be responsible. The rearrangement joins TRBV9 to TRBJ2-3; TRBD2 might be the D (6 bases). Germline CDR1 reads SGDLS; CDR2 reads YYNGEE. The CDR3 contains 18 residues. The CDR3 loop is CASGVSHGSGASTDTQYF. DNA of the CDR3: TGTGCCAGCGGCGTATCCCACGGGAGTGGGGCTAGCACAGATACGCAGTATTTT.

For this clonotype: Relative to the germline gene, one junction end is altered; a read error may explain this. The chain joins TRBV11-2 to TRBJ2-4; TRBD1 is a possible D gene (6 bases). Germline CDR1 is SGHAT and CDR2 is FQNNGV. This CDR3 contains 17 residues. The CDR3 DNA reads TGCGCCAGCAGCCAAGATTGGTGGACAGTAAGCCAAAACATTCAGTACTTC. Its translation is CASSQDWWTVSQNIQYF.

On this clonotype itself: A much larger clone differs by one base, so this may be a read error. Since no conserved phenylalanine or tryptophan closes the CDR3, a read error is the likely cause. The chain joins TRBV20-1 to TRBJ2-1; the match to TRBD2 covers 8 bases. The CDR3 covers 15 residues. J lost 5 bases, V lost 1 base, and 7 bases had no gene match. Germline CDR1 reads DFQATT; CDR2 reads SNEGSKA (reference sequence). DNA for the CDR3: TGCAGTGCTAGAGGCCCACAGCGGGGGCACAATGAGCAGTTCCTC. Protein product: CSARGPQRGHNEQFL.

This clonotype was detected only a few times. In nucleotides, the CDR3 is TGCGCCAGCAGCTCACAAAGTGGCGGGACAGGCCACCCCCCTCTATATTTT. Amino acid sequence: CASSSQSGGTGHPPLYF. V and J are TRBV5-1 and TRBJ1-3; 8 bases map to TRBD1. This CDR3 contains 17 residues. After removal of 3 bases from V and 14 bases from J, the junction contained 22 bases not matched to a gene. The germline V gene encodes CDR1 SGHRS and CDR2 YFSETQ.

At least ten counts were recorded for this clonotype. V is TRBV7-8 and J is TRBJ2-1; TRBD2 might be the D (5 bases). Deletions cut 1 base from V and 4 bases from J, with 11 bases between. CDR1 is SGHVS and CDR2 is FQNEAQ in the germline V gene. CDR3 length: 15 residues. The CDR3 DNA follows: TGTGCCAGCAGCTTAGTGAGGCGGACTTACAATGAGCAGTTCTTC. Its translation is CASSLVRRTYNEQFF.

The chain uses TRBV11-2 and TRBJ1-3, with D perhaps TRBD1 (5 bases). Germline V gene lookup returns CDR1 SGHAT and CDR2 FQNNGV. CDR3 size: 13 residues. V was trimmed by 6 bases and J by 2 bases, leaving 8 bases between them. The CDR3 DNA reads as TGTGCCAGCAGACAGACAGCTGGAAACACCATATATTTT. This sequence encodes CASRQTAGNTIYF.

The V gene is TRBV6-1, the J gene TRBJ1-3; no clear D gene. CDR3 length: 14 amino acids. The V end lost 5 bases, the J end lost 4 bases, and 12 bases lay between the germline ends. Germline-derived CDR1 and CDR2 are MNHNS and SASEGT. CDR3 protein: CASSSAGSGNTIYF. The CDR3, as DNA: TGTGCCAGCAGTTCGGCGGGGTCCGGAAACACCATATATTTT.

The V call is TRBV29-1, the J call TRBJ1-1, with 8 bases identical to TRBD1. V shed 8 bases, J shed 4 bases, and the junction held 9 bases outside the gene matches. This CDR3 region has 13 residues. Looked up from germline, CDR1 is SQVTM and CDR2 is ANQGSEA. The CDR3 loop is CSSSTGASTEAFF. The CDR3 DNA sequence: TGCAGCTCTTCGACAGGGGCTAGCACTGAAGCTTTCTTT.

This sequence joins TRBV4-2 and TRBJ2-3; D is undetermined. V was clipped by 5 bases and J by 4 bases, with 7 bases between them. The CDR3 is 12 residues long. Germline CDR1 and CDR2: LGHNA and YNFKEQ. The CDR3 region is CASSDAADTQYF. Written as DNA, the CDR3 is TGTGCCAGCAGCGACGCCGCAGATACGCAGTATTTT.

The V call is TRBV14, the J call TRBJ2-2, with D tentatively TRBD2 (5 bases). Germline lookup yields CDR1 SGHDN and CDR2 FVKESK. V lost 4 bases and J lost 3, with 9 bases in between. The CDR3 contains 14 residues. CDR3 in DNA: TGTGCCAGCAGCCCAGGACTTTACACCGGGGAGCTGTTTTTT. This translates into CASSPGLYTGELFF.

This clonotype was seen only a few times. V is TRBV12-3 or TRBV12-4 and J is TRBJ2-1, with TRBD1 identical over 11 bases. The length of the CDR3 is 15 residues. Unmatched junction bases numbered 9, after V lost 5 bases and J lost 9 bases. The CDR3 nucleotides read TGTGCCAGCAGTCCACGGACAGGGGGCATGGGTGAGCAGTTCTTC. This encodes CASSPRTGGMGEQFF.

This clonotype was seen a few times. The chain uses TRBV19 and TRBJ1-5; possibly TRBD1 for D (5 bases). CDR3 length: 15 residues. V gave up 1 base and J gave up 1 base, with 8 bases separating them. Germline-derived CDR1 and CDR2 are LNHDA and SQIVND (reference sequence). CDR3 nucleotides: TGTGCCAGTAGTATAGCGGGGACCAGCAATCAGCCCCAGCATTTT. Translating gives CASSIAGTSNQPQHF.

This sequence joins TRBV12-3 or TRBV12-4 and TRBJ1-1; D perhaps matches TRBD1 (6 bases). Trimming stripped 6 bases from V and 6 bases from J, with 14 bases between. This CDR3 spans 13 amino acids. The CDR3 sequence: CASSTGRGAEAFF. CDR3 nucleotides: TGTGCCAGCAGCACGGGGAGGGGGGCTGAAGCTTTCTTT.

The CDR3 nucleotides are TGTGCCAGCTCACAAGGGAGGGAGGTCGGGACTGAAGCTTTCTTT. Amino acid sequence: CASSQGREVGTEAFF. The chain recombines TRBV18 with TRBJ1-1; D is unclear. CDR1 is KGHSH, CDR2 LQKENI, per germline. This CDR3 is 15 amino acids long. Trimming took 4 bases from V and 5 from J, leaving 17 bases between them.

This clonotype has at least ten counts. The J gene is TRBJ2-7, the V gene TRBV6-1, with a weak D call TRBD2 (6 bases). The CDR3 extends over 15 amino acids. Germline V gives CDR1 MNHNS, CDR2 SASEGT. Between the trimmed V and J ends, which lost 0 bases and 4 bases, there was a span of 13 bases. CDR3 amino acids: CASSEAPGDSYEQYF. CDR3 nucleotides: TGTGCCAGCAGTGAAGCACCGGGAGATAGTTACGAGCAGTACTTC.

J is TRBJ1-5 and V is TRBV6-2 or TRBV6-3; no firm D call. V was shortened by 5 bases and J by 5 bases, with 13 bases between the two germline ends. Germline lookup yields CDR1 MNHEY and CDR2 SVGEGT. This CDR3 contains 14 residues. For the CDR3, the DNA is TGTGCCAGCAGTGCTTCCGGGCCTCATCAGCCCCAGCATTTT. This codes for CASSASGPHQPQHF.

This clonotype appeared a few times. The chain is built from TRBV28 and TRBJ1-6; no reliable D call. V lost 6 bases, J lost 0 bases, and 9 bases lay in between. The CDR3 runs 15 residues. Per germline, CDR1 MDHEN and CDR2 SYDVKM. CDR3 sequence reads: CASSLESSYNSPLHF. CDR3 in DNA: TGTGCCAGCAGCTTAGAGAGCTCCTATAATTCACCCCTCCACTTT.

The sample holds many counts of this clonotype. This chain joins TRBV11-2 and TRBJ2-7, with D unclear. This CDR3 contains 13 residues. With 4 bases removed from V and 4 bases from J, the gap between germline ends came to 11 bases. The germline gives CDR1 SGHAT, CDR2 FQNNGV. The CDR3 sequence: CASSSLTVYEQYF. The DNA of the CDR3 is TGTGCCAGCAGCTCCCTAACCGTGTACGAGCAGTACTTC.

This clonotype was detected ten times or more. V usage is TRBV18 and J usage is TRBJ1-5, with TRBD1 matching 10 bases. After removal of 3 bases from V and 7 bases from J, the junction contained 6 bases not matched to a gene. The germline V gene encodes CDR1 KGHSH and CDR2 LQKENI. The CDR3 runs to 15 residues. The CDR3 is CASSPTGTGVQPQHF. In nucleotides, the CDR3 is TGTGCCAGCTCACCGACCGGGACAGGGGTACAGCCCCAGCATTTT.

This clonotype showed up just a few times. V gene TRBV29-1 combines with J gene TRBJ2-1; possible D gene TRBD1, 5 bases. V shed 1 base and J shed 3 bases, with 7 bases lying between them. Germline V gene lookup returns CDR1 SQVTM and CDR2 ANQGSEA. This CDR3 contains 13 residues. The CDR3 DNA reads TGCAGCGTTGAAGGACAGTACTACAATGAGCAGTTCTTC. Its translation: CSVEGQYYNEQFF.

Comment on this clonotype: It may be a read error: a sequence one base away is much more abundant. The DNA of the CDR3 is TGTGCCAGCGGCCTTACTAGCTGGATAAGCTCCTACGAGCAGTACTTC. Protein: CASGLTSWISSYEQYF. This chain joins TRBV3-1 and TRBJ2-7; maybe TRBD2 (6 bases). V lost 8 bases to trimming and J lost 0 bases, with 20 bases between them. The CDR3 totals 16 residues. Germline CDR1 is LGHDT and CDR2 is YNNKEL (reference sequence).

This clonotype came up many times. The rearrangement joins TRBV6-1 to TRBJ1-1; 7 bases match TRBD1. This CDR3 spans 15 amino acids. After removal of 6 bases from V and 5 bases from J, the junction contained 12 bases not matched to a gene. Germline V gene lookup returns CDR1 MNHNS and CDR2 SASEGT. The CDR3 region has the DNA TGTGCCAGCAGCCATAGTAGGGGGCAGGGAACTGAAGCTTTCTTT. It yields the protein CASSHSRGQGTEAFF.

This clonotype came up many times. The chain couples TRBV6-1 to TRBJ1-5; a possible D gene is TRBD1 (5 bases). The CDR3 extends over 16 amino acids. Per the germline V gene, CDR1 is MNHNS and CDR2 is SASEGT. V was trimmed by 5 bases and J by 0 bases, leaving 14 bases between them. CDR3 DNA: TGTGCCAGCAGTCCATCCGACAGAAATAGCAATCAGCCCCAGCATTTT. Protein sequence: CASSPSDRNSNQPQHF.